These 3 T cell receptor beta chains share one sample of origin, sequenced in a study of T cells in Graves' hyperthyroidism and ophthalmopathy (dated by TCRdb to the late 2010s). The library was built by means of multiplex PCR. Sequencing was performed on an Illumina HiSeq 2000. Amplification of TCR beta CDR3 regions was carried out from RNA transcripts. A first-round RT-PCR of the TCR CDR3 used the HTBI primer set with the Qiagen OneStep RT-PCR kit. The raw public reads went through TCRdb reprocessing: fastp at Q25, MiXCR clone calling, in-frame beta chains kept. Duplicate CDR3 protein sequences are folded into a single record with the most common DNA and genes. This sample holds hundreds of thousands of distinct CDR3 sequences; about 15% were observed only once. The ten largest make up around 13% of the sample. The sequenced sample consisted of blood. The receptor source for this set is a woman between 50 and 59 years old with Graves' ophthalmopathy.

In this sample, this clonotype turned up many times. This chain uses TRBV27 with TRBJ1-2, with 7 nucleotides matching TRBD1. CDR3 length: 14 amino acids. Germline V CDR1 and CDR2: MNHEY, SMNVEV (reference sequence). V lost 5 bases, J lost 4 bases, and 7 bases stayed unmatched. The CDR3 here is CASSLRTGTYGYTF. In nucleotides, the CDR3 is TGTGCCAGCAGTCTCCGGACAGGAACCTATGGCTACACCTTC.

The sample holds many counts of this clonotype. This chain joins TRBV10-3 and TRBJ2-7; TRBD2 matches at 8 bases. Germline V lookup: CDR1 ENHRY, CDR2 SYGVKD. After removal of 6 bases from V and 2 bases from J, the junction contained 9 bases not matched to a gene. CDR3 length: 15 amino acids. CDR3 sequence (DNA): TGTGCCATCAGCCCAGGACTGCGGGAGGCCTACGAGCAGTACTTC. Protein sequence: CAISPGLREAYEQYF.

This clonotype was counted ten times or more. The rearrangement links TRBV12-3 or TRBV12-4 to TRBJ1-5; D is perhaps TRBD1 (5 bases). V was clipped by 2 bases and J by 7 bases, with 12 bases between them. This CDR3 region has 14 residues. DNA for the CDR3: TGTGCCAGCAGTTTATCGTCAGGGCGGCAGCCCCAGCATTTT. This sequence encodes CASSLSSGRQPQHF.